This T cell receptor (beta chain) was identified in a study of response to subunit inactivated influenza vaccine. Whole-study findings and limits: It was the authors' suggestion that each seasonal influenza vaccination recruits few new T cells.

Germline trimming cut 7 bases from V and 1 base from J; bases unmatched to any gene: 8. The CDR3 length is 16 residues. Germline CDR1 is SGHVS and CDR2 is FQNEAQ. This clonotype was counted between two and nine times. What it recognizes is unknown. TCRdb recomputed calls from the RT-PCR reads with MiXCR, one row per CDR3 protein. The table has hundreds of thousands of distinct CDR3 sequences, 14% seen once. The receptor comes from a man aged 45 to 65 who received an inactivated influenza vaccine. The starting material was PBMCs from blood, obtained less than 15 days before vaccination. The chain is built from TRBV7-8 and TRBJ2-3, with 10 nucleotides matching TRBD1. In DNA, the CDR3 is TGTGCCAGCACCCAGGGACAGGGGTTCGGCACAGATACGCAGTATTTT. It specifies CASTQGQGFGTDTQYF.